One sample yielded the 20 T cell receptor beta chains listed below, sequenced in a study of post-analysis software for immune sequencing data. Study-level findings and limits: With TRBV5-6, TRBV5-1 and TRBV20-1 included, about five TRBV segments were more frequent in patients than in controls.

Which antigens these TCRs recognize remains unknown. The library was made from cDNA and included unique molecular identifiers. TCRdb reanalysed the PCR reads using MiXCR and keeps one entry per CDR3 protein. The sample lists 650,000 to 850,000 distinct CDR3 sequences, approximately 53% occurring once. Material for sequencing was blood. These receptors all stem from a girl aged 10 to 17 with multiple sclerosis.

This clonotype was counted between two and nine times. At one end, the junction sequence differs from germline, possibly due to a read error. The chain is built from TRBV7-2 and TRBJ1-2, with 7 nucleotides matching TRBD1. CDR1 is SGHTA and CDR2 is FQGNSA in the germline V gene. CDR3 size: 13 residues. In nucleotides, the CDR3 is TGTGCCAGCAGTTTAGTAGCAGGGGGAGGCTACACCTTC. It is translated as CASSLVAGGGYTF.

This clonotype was seen repeatedly, ten times or more. This chain connects TRBV29-1 to TRBJ2-6; 7 positions match TRBD2. CDR1 SQVTM and CDR2 ANQGSEA come from the germline V gene. CDR3 size: 15 residues. With 6 bases clipped from V and 4 bases from J, the junction kept 9 bases outside the gene matches. CDR3 sequence: CSVWLADEGANVLTF. The CDR3 DNA is TGCAGCGTCTGGCTAGCGGACGAGGGGGCCAACGTCCTGACTTTC.

The rearrangement uses TRBV7-3 and TRBJ2-1; TRBD2 agrees at 8 bases. Germline values: CDR1 SGHTA, CDR2 FQGTGA. This CDR3 spans 14 amino acids. The trim removed 5 bases at V and 9 bases at J, leaving 9 bases unmatched. CDR3: CASSPIGGAGEQFF. CDR3 nucleotide sequence: TGTGCCAGCAGCCCCATCGGGGGGGCTGGTGAGCAGTTCTTC.

The V and J genes are TRBV7-2 and TRBJ1-6; 7 positions agree with TRBD1. J gave up 5 bases and V 5 bases, and 6 bases lay outside the gene matches. The CDR3 loop spans 15 amino acids. Germline CDR1 SGHTA, CDR2 FQGNSA. The CDR3 sequence: CASSRGTADNSPLHF. CDR3 nucleotides: TGTGCCAGCAGCCGCGGGACAGCAGATAATTCACCCCTCCACTTT.

The rearrangement uses TRBV6-1 and TRBJ2-5, with TRBD1 matching over 9 bases. TRBJ2-7 matches the DNA end more closely, so the J call is doubtful. The CDR3 runs 14 residues. Germline-derived CDR1 and CDR2 are MNHNS and SASEGT. The CDR3 sequence is CASSRDRVPHEQYF. Here the CDR3 DNA reads TGTGCCAGCAGTCGGGACAGGGTCCCCCACGAGCAGTACTTC.

The J gene is TRBJ2-7, the V gene TRBV29-1; D is possibly TRBD2 (6 bases). Germline V gives CDR1 SQVTM, CDR2 ANQGSEA. The V end was cut by 7 bases, the J end by 4 bases, with 14 bases between. This CDR3 comprises 12 residues. CDR3 coding DNA: TGCAGCGCCCGCGGGATAGGTTACGAGCAGTACTTC. Its protein is CSARGIGYEQYF.

The CDR3 coding sequence is TGTGCCAGCAGCTTACACCATGGACAGGGTGATCTCGCGAACACCGGGGAGCTGTTTTTT. This codes for CASSLHHGQGDLANTGELFF. The V and J genes are TRBV7-6 and TRBJ2-2, with 8 bases aligning to TRBD1. After removal of 2 bases from V and 0 bases from J, the junction contained 14 bases not matched to a gene. CDR3 size: 20 residues. Looked up from germline, CDR1 is SGHVS and CDR2 is FNYEAQ.

The V call is TRBV9, the J call TRBJ2-5; D remains unclear. Germline V gene sequence: CDR1 SGDLS, CDR2 YYNGEE. The CDR3 is made up of 14 amino acids. V was cut by 0 bases and J by 0 bases, with 6 bases left in between. CDR3 sequence: CASSVEPYQETQYF. CDR3 nucleotides: TGTGCCAGCAGCGTAGAGCCTTACCAAGAGACCCAGTACTTC.

The V call is TRBV19, the J call TRBJ2-7; D is uncertain. Per the germline V gene, CDR1 is LNHDA and CDR2 is SQIVND (reference sequence). V was trimmed by 3 bases and J by 7 bases, leaving 10 bases between them. This CDR3 is 12 amino acids long. The CDR3 DNA follows: TGTGCCAGTAGTATTTCAGGTCGGGAGCAGTACTTC. It specifies CASSISGREQYF. Full variable domain (missing parts from reference TRBV19 and TRBJ2-7): DGGITQSPKYLFRKEGQNVTLSCEQNLNHDAMYWYRQDPGQGLRLIYYSQIVNDFQKGDIAEGYSVSREKKESFPLTVTSAQKNPTAFYLCASSISGREQYFGPGTRLTVT.

The rearrangement joins TRBV20-1 to TRBJ1-5; 8 positions match TRBD1. CDR3 length: 14 residues. The germline V gene has CDR1 DFQATT and CDR2 SNEGSKA (reference sequence). Losses at the gene ends were 4 bases for V and 11 bases for J; bases not matched to a gene: 13. CDR3 sequence (DNA): TGCAGTGCTAACCGTGGACAGGGACAAGAGACCCAGCATTTT. Amino acids: CSANRGQGQETQHF.

This clonotype has more than one count but fewer than ten. V is TRBV10-3 and J is TRBJ2-3, with 9 bases identical to TRBD2. Germline V gives CDR1 ENHRY, CDR2 SYGVKD. The junction had 6 bases not matched to a gene; V was cut back by 0 bases and J by 2 bases. The CDR3 runs 17 residues. In DNA form, the CDR3 reads TGTGCCATCAGTGAGTCTCTAGCGGGGCCAGACACAGATACGCAGTATTTT. Its translation: CAISESLAGPDTDTQYF.

On this clonotype itself: The junction does not match germline at one end; this may be a read error. The chain couples TRBV28 to TRBJ2-5; D is possibly TRBD2 (6 bases). Germline loops: CDR1 MDHEN, CDR2 SYDVKM. The CDR3 sequence is 13 residues long. The CDR3 region is CASSHVPRETKYF. In DNA, the CDR3 is TGTGCCAGCAGTCACGTTCCTCGGGAGACCAAGTACTTC.

CDR3 DNA: TGCAGCGTTGAAGTGGGTGGGGAGTACGAGCAGTACTTC. Translating it yields CSVEVGGEYEQYF. The rearrangement uses TRBV29-1 and TRBJ2-7; possible D gene TRBD2, 5 bases. V was shortened by 1 base and J by 4 bases, with 11 bases between the two germline ends. Germline V gives CDR1 SQVTM, CDR2 ANQGSEA. The CDR3 has 13 amino acids.

The J gene is TRBJ2-4, the V gene TRBV4-1; TRBD1 is a possible D gene (6 bases). The V and J ends lost 0 bases and 1 base respectively, with 10 bases between them. The CDR3 sequence is 16 residues long. The germline V gene encodes CDR1 MGHRA and CDR2 YSYEKL. The chain's CDR3 is CASSQDRGMAKNIQYF. In nucleotides, the CDR3 is TGCGCCAGCAGCCAAGACAGGGGAATGGCCAAAAACATTCAGTACTTC.

The rearrangement joins TRBV29-1 to TRBJ1-1; no reliable D call. The germline V and J ends were trimmed by 6 bases and 0 bases, with 14 bases remaining between them. CDR3 length: 14 residues. Germline CDR1 reads SQVTM; CDR2 reads ANQGSEA. For the CDR3, the DNA is TGCAGCGTCAGCCCGGGCAGAGTGAACACTGAAGCTTTCTTT. This sequence encodes CSVSPGRVNTEAFF.

The chain has TRBV5-5 and TRBJ1-4; 10 nucleotides line up with TRBD1. Germline assignment: CDR1 SGHKS and CDR2 YYEKEE (reference sequence). This CDR3 has 15 residues. Losses at the gene ends were 4 bases for V and 10 bases for J; bases not matched to a gene: 10. The CDR3 coding sequence is TGTGCCAGCAGCCGAGGGACAGGGGAGGGTGGAAAACTGTTTTTT. This translates into CASSRGTGEGGKLFF. Based on the CDR3 plus reference TRBV5-5 and TRBJ1-4, the full variable domain is DAGVTQSPTHLIKTRGQQVTLRCSPISGHKSVSWYQQVLGQGPQFIFQYYEKEERGRGNFPDRFSARQFPNYSSELNVNALLLGDSALYLCASSRGTGEGGKLFFGSGTQLSVL.

This clonotype occurred a few times. This sequence joins TRBV29-1 and TRBJ2-1; 9 bases are shared with TRBD2. With 4 bases clipped from V and 4 bases from J, the junction kept 11 bases outside the gene matches. CDR1 and CDR2 (germline): SQVTM, ANQGSEA. The CDR3 is 16 residues long. CDR3 residues: CSVVRPAGGLYNEQFF. The CDR3 DNA follows: TGCAGCGTTGTTCGGCCAGCGGGGGGCTTATACAATGAGCAGTTCTTC.

The V gene is TRBV20-1, the J gene TRBJ1-2; D not resolved. Germline lookup yields CDR1 DFQATT and CDR2 SNEGSKA (reference sequence). CDR3 length: 14 amino acids. Deletions cut 1 base from V and 8 bases from J, with 17 bases between. The CDR3 sequence is CSARVPVSGNGYTF. As DNA, the CDR3 is TGCAGTGCTAGAGTCCCGGTCTCGGGGAACGGCTACACCTTC.

This clonotype was observed a few times. V is TRBV13 and J is TRBJ2-4, with D possibly TRBD1 on 5 matching bases. The J call is uncertain, as TRBJ2-7 better fits the DNA end. Germline lookup yields CDR1 PRHDT and CDR2 FYEKMQ (reference sequence). CDR3 size: 13 residues. The CDR3 protein is CASSLVGPGEQYF. The CDR3 DNA is TGTGCCAGCAGCTTAGTGGGGCCGGGCGAGCAGTACTTC.

This clonotype was seen just once. The chain combines TRBV27 with TRBJ2-3; 14 bases fit TRBD2. Germline lookup yields CDR1 MNHEY and CDR2 SMNVEV (reference sequence). After removal of 5 bases from V and 5 bases from J, the junction contained 3 bases not matched to a gene. The CDR3 sequence is 15 residues long. The CDR3 protein is CASSIGLAGGDTQYF. The CDR3 DNA follows: TGTGCCAGCAGTATCGGACTAGCGGGAGGAGATACGCAGTATTTT.